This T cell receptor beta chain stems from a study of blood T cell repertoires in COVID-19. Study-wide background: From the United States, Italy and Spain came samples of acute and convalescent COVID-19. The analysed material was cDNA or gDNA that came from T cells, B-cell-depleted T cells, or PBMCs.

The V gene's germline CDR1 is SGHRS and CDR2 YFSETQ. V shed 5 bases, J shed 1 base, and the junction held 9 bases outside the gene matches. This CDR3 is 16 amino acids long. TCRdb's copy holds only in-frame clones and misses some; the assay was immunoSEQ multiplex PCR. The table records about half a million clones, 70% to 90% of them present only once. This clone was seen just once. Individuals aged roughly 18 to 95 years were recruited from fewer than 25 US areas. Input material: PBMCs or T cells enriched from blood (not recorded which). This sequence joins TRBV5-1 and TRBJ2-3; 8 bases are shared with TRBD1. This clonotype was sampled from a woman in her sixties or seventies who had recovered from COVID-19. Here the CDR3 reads CASRPRTGFRTDTQYF. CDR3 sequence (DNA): TGCGCCAGCAGGCCAAGGACAGGGTTTCGCACAGATACGCAGTATTTT.